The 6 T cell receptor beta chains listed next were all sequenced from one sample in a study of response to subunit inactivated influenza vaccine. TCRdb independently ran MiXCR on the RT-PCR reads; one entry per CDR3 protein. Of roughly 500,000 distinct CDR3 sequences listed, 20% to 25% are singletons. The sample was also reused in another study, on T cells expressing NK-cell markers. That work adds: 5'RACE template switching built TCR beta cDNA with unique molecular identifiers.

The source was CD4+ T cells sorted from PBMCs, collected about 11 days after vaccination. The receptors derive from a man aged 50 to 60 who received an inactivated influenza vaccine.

DNA of the CDR3: TGTGCCGCCAGGGACAGCGATAACTACGAGCAGTACTTC. It translates to CAARDSDNYEQYF. The chain couples TRBV10-3 to TRBJ2-7, with 7 bases aligning to TRBD1. Germline CDR1 and CDR2: ENHRY and SYGVKD. The CDR3 covers 13 residues. After removal of 11 bases from V and 3 bases from J, the junction contained 10 bases not matched to a gene.

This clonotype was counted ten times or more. CDR3 nucleotides: TGTGCCAGCAGCTTAGCCGAATACAATGAGCAGTTCTTC. Translated: CASSLAEYNEQFF. This chain links TRBV11-1 with TRBJ2-1; D unresolved. This CDR3 is 13 amino acids long. V lost 0 bases and J 4 bases, leaving 4 bases between the germline ends. The germline V gene has CDR1 SGHAT and CDR2 FQDESV (reference sequence).

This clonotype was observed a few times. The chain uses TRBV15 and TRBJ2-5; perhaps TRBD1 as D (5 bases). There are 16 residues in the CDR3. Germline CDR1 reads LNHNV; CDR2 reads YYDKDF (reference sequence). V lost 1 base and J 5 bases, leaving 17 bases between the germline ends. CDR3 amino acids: CATSRATGSKRETQYF. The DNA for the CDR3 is TGTGCCACCAGCAGAGCCACAGGATCTAAGAGGGAGACCCAGTACTTC.

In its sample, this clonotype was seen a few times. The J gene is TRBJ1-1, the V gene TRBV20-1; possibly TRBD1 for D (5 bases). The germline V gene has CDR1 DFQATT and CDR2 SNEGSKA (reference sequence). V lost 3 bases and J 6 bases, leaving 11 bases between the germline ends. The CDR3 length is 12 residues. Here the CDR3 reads CSASPGEAEAFF. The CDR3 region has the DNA TGCAGTGCTAGCCCGGGGGAGGCTGAAGCTTTCTTT.

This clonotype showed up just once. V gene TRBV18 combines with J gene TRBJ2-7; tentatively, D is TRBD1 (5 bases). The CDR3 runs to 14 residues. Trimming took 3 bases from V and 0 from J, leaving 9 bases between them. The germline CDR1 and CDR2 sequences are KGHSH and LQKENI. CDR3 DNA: TGTGCCAGCTCACCCGGACACTTCTCCTACGAGCAGTACTTC. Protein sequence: CASSPGHFSYEQYF.

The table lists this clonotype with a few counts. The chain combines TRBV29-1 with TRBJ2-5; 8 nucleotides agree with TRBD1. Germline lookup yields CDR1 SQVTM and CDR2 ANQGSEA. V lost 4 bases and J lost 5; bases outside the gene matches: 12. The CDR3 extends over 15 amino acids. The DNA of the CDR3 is TGCAGCGTTGGGTTACGACAGGGGCGCGGGGAGACCCAGTACTTC. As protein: CSVGLRQGRGETQYF. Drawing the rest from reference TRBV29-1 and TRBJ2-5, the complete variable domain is SAVISQKPSRDICQRGTSLTIQCQVDSQVTMMFWYRQQPGQSLTLIATANQGSEATYESGFVIDKFPISRPNLTFSTLTVSNMSPEDSSIYLCSVGLRQGRGETQYFGPGTRLLVL.